The 21 T cell receptor beta chains below all came from one sample that was sequenced in a study of T cell responses to AZD1222 COVID-19 vaccine. Method: immunoSEQ multiplex PCR; TCRdb's copy keeps in-frame clones and lacks some. In the table there are around 120,000 clones, around 96% of which are singletons. Sequencing used peripheral blood, obtained on day 0 of AZD1222 vaccination. Every receptor here comes from an adult in good health.

This clone appeared a single time. This sequence joins TRBV2 and TRBJ1-2; D ambiguous. V lost 7 bases and J 2 bases, leaving 11 bases between the germline ends. In germline, CDR1 is SNHLY, CDR2 FYNNEI. This CDR3 has 13 residues. The CDR3 DNA sequence: TGTGCCAGCAAAGGCCTTGAGAACTATGGCTACACCTTC. This encodes CASKGLENYGYTF.

V usage is TRBV6-5 and J usage is TRBJ2-7; D may be TRBD2 (6 bases). Germline V gives CDR1 MNHEY, CDR2 SVGAGI. There are 12 residues in the CDR3. V was cut by 9 bases and J by 5 bases, with 14 bases left in between. CDR3 nucleotide sequence: TGTGCCAGTCTGGTCGGGGGTGACGAGCAGTACTTC. It yields the protein CASLVGGDEQYF.

The V and J genes are TRBV7-9 and TRBJ1-1; D remains ambiguous. Trimming stripped 3 bases from V and 0 bases from J, with 5 bases between. CDR1 and CDR2 from the germline V gene are SEHNR and FQNEAQ (reference sequence). This CDR3 has 13 amino acids. CDR3 bases: TGTGCCAGCAGCTTTAACATGAACACTGAAGCTTTCTTT. Translated: CASSFNMNTEAFF.

This sequence joins TRBV5-3 and TRBJ2-2; D uncertain. TRBV5-3 is sorted into the ORF group, with uncertain function. Trimming cost V 1 base and J 4 bases, with 11 bases left between them. The CDR3 sequence is 15 residues long. The CDR3 protein is CARSLSEPSTGELFF. The CDR3 nucleotides read TGTGCCAGAAGCTTGAGCGAGCCCAGCACCGGGGAGCTGTTTTTT.

The chain combines TRBV18 with TRBJ1-1; no definite D call. Per germline, CDR1 KGHSH and CDR2 LQKENI. This CDR3 comprises 14 residues. Trimming stripped 4 bases from V and 1 base from J, with 10 bases between. Written as DNA, the CDR3 is TGTGCCAGCTCACAGATCAGTCCGAACACTGAAGCTTTCTTT. Translating it yields CASSQISPNTEAFF.

This chain connects TRBV27 to TRBJ2-3, with TRBD2 identical over 11 bases. The germline V gene encodes CDR1 MNHEY and CDR2 SMNVEV (reference sequence). The V and J ends lost 8 bases and 5 bases, in that order; junction bases with no gene match: 12. This CDR3 is 16 amino acids long. This chain's CDR3 is CASQLASGGPVDTQYF. CDR3 bases: TGTGCCAGCCAGTTGGCTAGCGGGGGGCCGGTAGATACGCAGTATTTT.

The chain uses TRBV27 and TRBJ2-1; possibly TRBD1 or TRBD2 for D (6 bases each). In germline, CDR1 is MNHEY, CDR2 SMNVEV (reference sequence). There are 17 residues in the CDR3. Trimming pared 4 bases from V and 4 bases from J, leaving 20 bases between. Here the CDR3 DNA reads TGTGCCAGCAGTTCAATAGGGGGGTCGAAACCATACAATGAGCAGTTCTTC. Translated, it gives CASSSIGGSKPYNEQFF.

This clone has a handful of counts. The V gene is TRBV7-9, the J gene TRBJ1-6; no clear D. Germline V gives CDR1 SEHNR, CDR2 FQNEAQ (reference sequence). CDR3 length: 12 residues. Trimming cost V 1 base and J 8 bases, with 3 bases left between them. CDR3 loop: CASSLGDSPLHF. The CDR3, as DNA: TGTGCCAGCAGCTTAGGAGATTCACCCCTCCACTTT.

The V call is TRBV4-3, the J call TRBJ1-6; possibly TRBD1 for D (5 bases). The CDR3 sequence is 16 residues long. V lost 1 base, J lost 8 bases, and 15 bases lay in between. Germline-derived CDR1 and CDR2 are LGHNA and YSLEER. In nucleotides, the CDR3 is TGCGCCAGCAGCCAAGTGGTTGGCAGGGACCATTCACCCCTCCACTTT. As protein: CASSQVVGRDHSPLHF.

The chain couples TRBV6-1 to TRBJ2-7; D is uncertain. The V end was cut by 3 bases, the J end by 7 bases, with 13 bases between. The CDR3 contains 13 residues. Germline CDR1 is MNHNS and CDR2 is SASEGT. In nucleotides, the CDR3 is TGTGCCAGCAGTGAGACACGGACCGGGGAGCAGTACTTC. It encodes CASSETRTGEQYF.

The chain couples TRBV2 to TRBJ1-2; TRBD1 might be the D (5 bases). The CDR3 runs to 14 residues. The germline V gene has CDR1 SNHLY and CDR2 FYNNEI. Deletions cut 3 bases from V and 6 bases from J, with 14 bases between. The CDR3 coding sequence is TGTGCCAGCAGTGAGATCTTGGGGGAAGATGGCTACACCTTC. It encodes CASSEILGEDGYTF.

The chain joins TRBV27 to TRBJ1-6; tentative D call: TRBD1 (5 bases). The CDR3 has 13 amino acids. In germline, CDR1 is MNHEY, CDR2 SMNVEV (reference sequence). Deletions cut 6 bases from V and 3 bases from J, with 6 bases between. The CDR3 loop is CASSQGYNSPLHF. CDR3 bases: TGTGCCAGCAGCCAGGGCTATAATTCACCCCTCCACTTT.

This chain joins TRBV5-6 and TRBJ1-6; tentative D call: TRBD1 (6 bases). V was cut by 4 bases and J by 10 bases, with 21 bases left in between. Germline values: CDR1 SGHDT, CDR2 YYEEEE. This CDR3 has 16 amino acids. CDR3 sequence: CASSPSREGGWSPLHF. The CDR3 DNA reads as TGTGCCAGCAGCCCCTCGCGGGAGGGGGGATGGTCACCCCTCCACTTT.

This rearrangement joins TRBV19 to TRBJ1-2; D perhaps matches TRBD1 (5 bases). CDR1 and CDR2 from the germline V gene are LNHDA and SQIVND (reference sequence). Trimming removed 0 bases at V and 4 bases at J, with 18 bases between. The CDR3 runs 17 residues. CDR3 nucleotides: TGTGCCAGTAGTATAGATTGGAAGTCCAGGGTGGGCTATGGCTACACCTTC. Translation: CASSIDWKSRVGYGYTF.

The chain is built from TRBV9 and TRBJ2-5; TRBD2 matches 7 bases. Germline V CDR1 and CDR2: SGDLS, YYNGEE. The V segment lost 0 bases and the J segment 5 bases; nucleotides outside the gene matches: 13. CDR3 length: 17 amino acids. The CDR3 region has the DNA TGTGCCAGCAGCGTAGATGGCGGGAGTACGGGAGGCGAGACCCAGTACTTC. The encoded protein is CASSVDGGSTGGETQYF.

This chain joins TRBV7-2 and TRBJ1-1; D is uncertain. Germline loops: CDR1 SGHTA, CDR2 FQGNSA. Trimming left V 3 bases short and J 1 base short, with 9 bases between. The CDR3 has 14 amino acids. As DNA, the CDR3 is TGTGCCAGCAGCTTCCAAGGTCCGAACACTGAAGCTTTCTTT. Translation: CASSFQGPNTEAFF.

This sequence joins TRBV11-1 and TRBJ1-1; D might be TRBD1 (6 bases). CDR3 length: 14 residues. V dropped 3 bases and J dropped 6 bases, with 14 bases sitting between them. Germline values: CDR1 SGHAT, CDR2 FQDESV (reference sequence). CDR3 protein: CASSLDGGGSEAFF. In nucleotides, the CDR3 is TGTGCCAGCAGCTTGGACGGGGGCGGGTCTGAAGCTTTCTTT.

The table lists this clone with many counts. This chain links TRBV7-8 with TRBJ2-2, with 8 positions matching TRBD1. Trimming cost V 4 bases and J 4 bases; bases outside gene matches: 8. The CDR3 loop spans 16 amino acids. Germline V CDR1 and CDR2: SGHVS, FQNEAQ. The CDR3 spells CASSSTGGVVTGELFF. The CDR3 DNA follows: TGTGCCAGCAGCTCCACAGGGGGAGTCGTCACCGGGGAGCTGTTTTTT.

The V call is TRBV28, the J call TRBJ1-4; D unclear. Trimming took off 2 bases at V and 0 bases at J, with 10 bases between the two ends. The CDR3 sequence is 16 residues long. Germline CDR1 is MDHEN and CDR2 is SYDVKM. In DNA form, the CDR3 reads TGTGCCAGCAGTTTACTGAGCATTGCAACTAATGAAAAACTGTTTTTT. Amino acids: CASSLLSIATNEKLFF.

This clone turned up a few times. The CDR3 here is CASSLTSTGQNGNTIYF. CDR3 nucleotides: TGTGCCAGCAGCTTAACGTCGACAGGGCAAAATGGAAACACCATATATTTT. This chain connects TRBV7-3 to TRBJ1-3; TRBD1 agrees at 7 bases. Trimming at V came to 0 bases and at J to 3 bases, leaving 8 bases not matched to a gene. CDR3 size: 17 residues. Germline V lookup: CDR1 SGHTA, CDR2 FQGTGA. The variable domain in full, completed from reference TRBV7-3 and TRBJ1-3, reads GAGVSQTPSNKVTEKGKYVELRCDPISGHTALYWYRQSLGQGPEFLIYFQGTGAADDSGLPNDRFFAVRPEGSVSTLKIQRTERGDSAVYLCASSLTSTGQNGNTIYFGEGSWLTVV.

This chain joins TRBV9 and TRBJ2-5; D unclear. Germline V gene data show CDR1 as SGDLS and CDR2 as YYNGEE. V gave up 4 bases and J gave up 2 bases, with 12 bases separating them. The CDR3 runs to 14 residues. The CDR3 coding sequence is TGTGCCAGCAGCCCAACGACTCTGCAAGAGACCCAGTACTTC. Its protein is CASSPTTLQETQYF. Combining the CDR3 with reference TRBV9 and TRBJ2-5 gives the whole variable domain DSGVTQTPKHLITATGQRVTLRCSPRSGDLSVYWYQQSLDQGLQFLIQYYNGEERAKGNILERFSAQQFPDLHSELNLSSLELGDSALYFCASSPTTLQETQYFGPGTRLLVL.